Given below is one TCR beta chain in context. The target antigen is unknown. The sample belongs to a study of T cell repertoires in aging, cancer and after chemotherapy. Looking at the study overall: Healthy donor repertoires were recorded over several months to years and showed clear clonal overlap. The whole study produced a dataset of several million TCR reads.

Peripheral blood genomic DNA, not sorted cells or RNA, was the template. Germline V gene lookup returns CDR1 DFQATT and CDR2 SNEGSKA (reference sequence). The CDR3 sequence is 15 residues long. Trimming removed 1 base from V and 3 bases from J, with 16 bases in between. TRB rearrangements spanning V, D and J were amplified using mixed TRB-A/B primers. From the multiplex PCR reads, TCRdb called clonotypes with MiXCR, one entry per CDR3 protein. Found here are some 1,400 distinct CDR3 sequences, approximately 24% of them singletons; the top ten hold about an eighth. Study-wide results and caveats: In healthy donors, age-related TCR diversity loss mainly reflected lost richness. Untreated cancer patients had significantly lower blood TCR diversity than age-matched healthy donors.

This sequence was found in a human donor in good health. The chain links TRBV20-1 to TRBJ2-7, with D tentatively TRBD1 (6 bases). The sample consisted of blood. This CDR3 is CSARGTDRTNYEQYF. The DNA for the CDR3 is TGCAGTGCTAGAGGGACTGACAGGACGAACTACGAGCAGTACTTC.